Given below is one T cell receptor beta chain in context. The antigen remains undetermined. This sample was taken from a study of cytomegalovirus exposure and HLA in healthy donors. Study-wide background: Earlier findings included 100 million to 130 million unique TCR beta sequences obtained from roughly 200 million T cells.

Study-wide results and caveats: Through in vitro validation, a few CMV-associated chains were shown to be specific for CMV antigens. Reports showed the classifier diagnosing cytomegalovirus status with high specificity and sensitivity. Reported findings show TCR beta sequences accurately forecast HLA-A and HLA-B alleles in most subjects.

Trimming removed 4 bases at V and 7 bases at J, with 14 bases between. CDR1 and CDR2 from the germline V gene are MGHDK and SYGVNS. The CDR3 has 15 amino acids. The PCR ran on 60 Vbeta and 13 Jbeta primers. The assay was immunoSEQ multiplex PCR, and TCRdb's table has in-frame clones only and misses some. The profile shows 210,000 or so clones, roughly 84% of them singletons. The clonotype comes from a girl under 10 years old in good health and CMV-seronegative. The rearrangement links TRBV25-1 to TRBJ1-6, with a weak D call TRBD1 (6 bases). The sample taken for sequencing was PBMCs. The CDR3 DNA reads TGTGCCAGCAGTGTGCAGGGGCCACTCAATTCACCCCTCCACTTT. It codes for CASSVQGPLNSPLHF.